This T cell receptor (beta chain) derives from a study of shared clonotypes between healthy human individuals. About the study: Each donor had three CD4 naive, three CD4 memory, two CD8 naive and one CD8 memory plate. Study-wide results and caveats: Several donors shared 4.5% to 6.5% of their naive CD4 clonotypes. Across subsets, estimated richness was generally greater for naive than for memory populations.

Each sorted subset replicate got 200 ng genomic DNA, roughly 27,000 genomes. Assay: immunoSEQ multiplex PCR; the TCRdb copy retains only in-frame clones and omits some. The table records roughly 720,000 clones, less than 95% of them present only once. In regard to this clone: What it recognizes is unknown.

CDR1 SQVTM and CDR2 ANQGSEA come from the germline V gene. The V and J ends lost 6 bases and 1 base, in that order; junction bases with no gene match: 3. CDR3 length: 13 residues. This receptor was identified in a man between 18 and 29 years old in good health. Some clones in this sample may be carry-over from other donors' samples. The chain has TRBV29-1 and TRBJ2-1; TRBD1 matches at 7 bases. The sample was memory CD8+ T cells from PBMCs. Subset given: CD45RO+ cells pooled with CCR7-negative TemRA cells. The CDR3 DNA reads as TGCAGCGTCCGGGACAGATCCTACAATGAGCAGTTCTTC. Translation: CSVRDRSYNEQFF.